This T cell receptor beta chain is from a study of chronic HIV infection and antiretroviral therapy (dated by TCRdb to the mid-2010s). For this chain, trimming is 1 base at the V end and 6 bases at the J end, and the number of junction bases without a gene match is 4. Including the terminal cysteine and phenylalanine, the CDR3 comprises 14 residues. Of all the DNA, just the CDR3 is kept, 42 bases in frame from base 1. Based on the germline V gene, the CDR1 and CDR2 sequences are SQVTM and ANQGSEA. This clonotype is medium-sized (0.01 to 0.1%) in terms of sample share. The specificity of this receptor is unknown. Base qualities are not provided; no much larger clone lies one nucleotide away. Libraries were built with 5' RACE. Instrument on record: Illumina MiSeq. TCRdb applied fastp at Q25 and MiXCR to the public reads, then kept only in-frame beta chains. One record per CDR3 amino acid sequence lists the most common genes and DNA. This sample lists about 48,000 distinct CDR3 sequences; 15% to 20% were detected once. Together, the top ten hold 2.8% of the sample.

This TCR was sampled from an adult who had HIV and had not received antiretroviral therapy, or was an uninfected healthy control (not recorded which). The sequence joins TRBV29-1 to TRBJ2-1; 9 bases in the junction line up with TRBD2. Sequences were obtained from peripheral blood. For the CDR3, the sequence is CSVEVAGVGNEQFF. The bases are TGCAGCGTTGAAGTAGCGGGAGTGGGCAATGAGCAGTTCTTC.